This T cell receptor (beta chain) was identified in a study of chemoradiotherapy in HPV16-positive cancers. On the study more broadly: Candidate HPV-specific T-cell clones and common TCR motifs came from functional assays in a couple of HPV16-positive patients. Study results and caveats: HPV-specific T cells were functionally defined from only two HPV16-positive patients.

Sequenced by immunoSEQ multiplex PCR; TCRdb stores in-frame clones only, minus some. The data show about 20,000 clones, nearly 90% seen once. As for this clone: Its antigen remains unknown.

Repertoires were sampled repeatedly during chemoradiotherapy. CDR1 and CDR2 (germline): GTSNPN, SVGIG (reference sequence). The CDR3 length is 14 residues. The V end was cut by 3 bases, the J end by 1 base, with 13 bases between. Source: blood, taken from a patient who underwent chemoradiotherapy. The TCR was taken from a human donor with HPV-associated anogenital cancer. The rearrangement links TRBV30 to TRBJ2-7; D is perhaps TRBD2 (7 bases). CDR3 DNA: TGTGCCTGGAGGCACCGGGGGGCTTCCTACGAGCAGTACTTC. It codes for CAWRHRGASYEQYF.